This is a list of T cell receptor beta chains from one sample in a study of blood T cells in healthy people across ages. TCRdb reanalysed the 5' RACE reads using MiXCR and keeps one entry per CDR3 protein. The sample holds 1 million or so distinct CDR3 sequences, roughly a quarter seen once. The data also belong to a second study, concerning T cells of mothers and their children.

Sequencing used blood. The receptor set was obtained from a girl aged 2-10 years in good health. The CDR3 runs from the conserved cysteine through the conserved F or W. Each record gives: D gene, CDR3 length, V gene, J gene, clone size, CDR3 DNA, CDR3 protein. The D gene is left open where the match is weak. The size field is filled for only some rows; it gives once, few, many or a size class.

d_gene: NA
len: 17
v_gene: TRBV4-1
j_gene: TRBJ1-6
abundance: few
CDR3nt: TGCGCCAGCAGCCAAGATAAGGTCGAACCACTAGATTCACCCCTCCACTTT
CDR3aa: CASSQDKVEPLDSPLHF

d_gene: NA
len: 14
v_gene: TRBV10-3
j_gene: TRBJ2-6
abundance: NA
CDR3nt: TGTGCCATCAGTGAGAAAGCTGGGGCCAACGTCCTGACTTTC
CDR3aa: CAISEKAGANVLTF

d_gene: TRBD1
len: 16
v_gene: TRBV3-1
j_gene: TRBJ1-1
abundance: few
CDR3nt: TGTGCCAGCAGCCAGCGTCCGGGACAGGAGGTGATAGGAGCTTTCTTT
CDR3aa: CASSQRPGQEVIGAFF

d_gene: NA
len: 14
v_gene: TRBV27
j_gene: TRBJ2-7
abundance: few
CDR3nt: TGTGCCAGCAGTTTAAATTGGGACTCCTACGAGCAGTACTTC
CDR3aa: CASSLNWDSYEQYF

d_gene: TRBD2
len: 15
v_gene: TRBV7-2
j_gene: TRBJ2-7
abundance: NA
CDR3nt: TGTGCCAGCAGCTCCCGCGGGGGGGCTTTCTACGAGCAGTACTTC
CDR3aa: CASSSRGGAFYEQYF

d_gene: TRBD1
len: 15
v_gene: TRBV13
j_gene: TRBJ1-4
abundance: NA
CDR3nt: TGTGCCAGCAGCTCAAGACAGGGTACGGATGAAAAACTGTTTTTT
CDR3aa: CASSSRQGTDEKLFF

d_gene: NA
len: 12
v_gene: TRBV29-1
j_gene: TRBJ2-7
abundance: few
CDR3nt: TGCAGCGTTGAAACCGGTTCCTACAAGCAGTACTTC
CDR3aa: CSVETGSYKQYF

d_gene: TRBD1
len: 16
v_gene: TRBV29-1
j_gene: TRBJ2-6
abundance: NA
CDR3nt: TGCAGCGTCGTCCCGGGACAGGGTCCTGGGGCCAACGTCCTGACTTTC
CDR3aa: CSVVPGQGPGANVLTF

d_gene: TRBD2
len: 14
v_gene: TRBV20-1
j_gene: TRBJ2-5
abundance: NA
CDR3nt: TGCAGTGCTAGCCCAGCGGGATTCCTGAAGACCAAGTACTTC
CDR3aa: CSASPAGFLKTKYF

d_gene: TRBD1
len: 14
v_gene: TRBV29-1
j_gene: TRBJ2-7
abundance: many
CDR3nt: TGCAGCGTCTGGACAGGGCTTAGCTCCTACGAGCAGTACTTC
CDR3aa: CSVWTGLSSYEQYF

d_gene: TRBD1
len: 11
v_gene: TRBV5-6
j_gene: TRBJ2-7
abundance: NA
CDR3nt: TGTGCCAGCAGCCAACAGGGGGAGCAGTACTTC
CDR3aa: CASSQQGEQYF

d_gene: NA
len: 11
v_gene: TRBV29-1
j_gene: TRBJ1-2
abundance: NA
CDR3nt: TGCAGCGCCCCATCTTCTCGGGACTACACCTTC
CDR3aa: CSAPSSRDYTF

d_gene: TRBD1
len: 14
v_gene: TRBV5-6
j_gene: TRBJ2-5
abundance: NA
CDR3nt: TGTGCCAGCAGCTTCTGGGACAGGAGTGAGACCCAGTACTTC
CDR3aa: CASSFWDRSETQYF

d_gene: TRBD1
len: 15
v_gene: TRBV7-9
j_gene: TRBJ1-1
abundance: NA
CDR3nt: TGTGCCAGCAGCTTCTCCTGGGACAGGGGGCTTGAAGCTTTCTTT
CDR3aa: CASSFSWDRGLEAFF

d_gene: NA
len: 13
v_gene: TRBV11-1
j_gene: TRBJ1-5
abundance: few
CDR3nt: TGTGCCAGCAGCCTTGACAGCGATCAGCCCCAGCATTTT
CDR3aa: CASSLDSDQPQHF

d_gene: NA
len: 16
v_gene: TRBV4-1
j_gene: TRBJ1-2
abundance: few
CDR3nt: TGCGCCAGCAGCCGAGATGATCAGTTCAATAACTATGGCTACACCTTC
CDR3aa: CASSRDDQFNNYGYTF

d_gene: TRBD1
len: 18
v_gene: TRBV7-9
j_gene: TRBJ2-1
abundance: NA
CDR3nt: TGTGCCAGCAGCTTATACCTGGGGACAGGCGCCCCAGGCAATGAGCAGTTCTTC
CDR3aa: CASSLYLGTGAPGNEQFF

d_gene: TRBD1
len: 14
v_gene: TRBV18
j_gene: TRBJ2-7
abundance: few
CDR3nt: TGTGCCAGCTTTACAGGGGGCGCCCTTCACGAGCAGTACTTC
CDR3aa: CASFTGGALHEQYF

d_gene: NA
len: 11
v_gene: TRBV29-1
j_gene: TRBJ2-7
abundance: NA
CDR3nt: TGCAGCGTTGAGAACGGGTTCGAGCAGTACTTC
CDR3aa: CSVENGFEQYF